The clone carrying this T cell receptor (beta chain) showed up just a few times. The antigen remains undetermined. This record comes from a study of T cells in Graves' hyperthyroidism and ophthalmopathy. Study-level results: Stable hyperthyroidism and ophthalmopathy were separated using 13 V-J signatures.

From RNA transcripts, TCR beta CDR3 regions were amplified. The HTBI primer set drove a first-round RT-PCR of the TCR CDR3. TCRdb reprocessed the multiplex PCR reads with MiXCR, giving one entry per CDR3 protein. The sample includes approximately 700,000 distinct CDR3 sequences, about 17% of them seen just once. Hyperthyroidism of Graves' type that showed no ophthalmopathy progression within 18 months was stable. Lactation, pregnancy, other autoimmune disease or uncontrolled infection led to exclusion of patients. In making diagnoses, clinical symptoms, serum thyroxine and TRAb, thyroid ultrasound and orbital computed tomography were all used. The receptor's source is a man between 18 and 35 years old with Graves' hyperthyroidism. Specimen: blood.

CDR3 bases: TGTGCCAGCAGCTTAAGGGTGGACACCGGGGAGCTGTTTTTT. It yields the protein CASSLRVDTGELFF. The V and J genes are TRBV7-2 and TRBJ2-2; D not certain. V lost 2 bases to trimming and J lost 3 bases, with 7 bases between them. The CDR3 runs 14 residues. Looked up from germline, CDR1 is SGHTA and CDR2 is FQGNSA.